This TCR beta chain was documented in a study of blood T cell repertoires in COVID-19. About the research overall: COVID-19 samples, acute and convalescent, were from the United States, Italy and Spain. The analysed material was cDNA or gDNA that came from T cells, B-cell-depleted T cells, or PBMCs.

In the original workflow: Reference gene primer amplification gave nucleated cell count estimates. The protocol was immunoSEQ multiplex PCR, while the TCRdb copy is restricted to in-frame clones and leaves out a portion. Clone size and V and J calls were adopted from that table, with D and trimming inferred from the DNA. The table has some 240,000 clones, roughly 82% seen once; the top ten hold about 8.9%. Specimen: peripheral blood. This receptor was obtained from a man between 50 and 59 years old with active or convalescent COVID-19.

CDR3 DNA: TGCGCCAGCGCTCCCGAGGGAGCCTCTGGAAACACCATATATTTT. This gives the protein CASAPEGASGNTIYF. The rearrangement joins TRBV5-1 to TRBJ1-3; D is undetermined. The CDR3 runs 15 residues. The germline gives CDR1 SGHRS, CDR2 YFSETQ. Trimming shortened V by 7 bases and J by 0 bases, and 14 bases separated the two germline ends. The variable domain in full, completed from reference TRBV5-1 and TRBJ1-3, reads KAGVTQTPRYLIKTRGQQVTLSCSPISGHRSVSWYQQTPGQGLQFLFEYFSETQRNKGNFPGRFSGRQFSNSRSEMNVSTLELGDSALYLCASAPEGASGNTIYFGEGSWLTVV.